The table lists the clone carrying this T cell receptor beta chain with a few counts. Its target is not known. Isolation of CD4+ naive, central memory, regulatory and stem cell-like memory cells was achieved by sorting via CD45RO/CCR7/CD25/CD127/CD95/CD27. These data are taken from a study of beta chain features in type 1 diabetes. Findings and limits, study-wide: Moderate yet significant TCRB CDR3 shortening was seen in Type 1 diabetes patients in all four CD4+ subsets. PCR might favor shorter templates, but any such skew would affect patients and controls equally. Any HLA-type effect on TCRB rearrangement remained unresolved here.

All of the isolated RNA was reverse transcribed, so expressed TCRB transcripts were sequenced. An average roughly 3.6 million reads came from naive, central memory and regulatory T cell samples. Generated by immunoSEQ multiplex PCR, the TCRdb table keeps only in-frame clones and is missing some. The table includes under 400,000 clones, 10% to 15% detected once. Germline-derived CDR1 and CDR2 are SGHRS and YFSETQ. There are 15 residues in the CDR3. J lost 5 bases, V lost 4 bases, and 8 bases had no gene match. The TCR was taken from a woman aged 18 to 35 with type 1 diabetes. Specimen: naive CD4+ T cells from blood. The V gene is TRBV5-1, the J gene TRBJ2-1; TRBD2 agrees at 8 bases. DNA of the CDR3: TGCGCCAGCAGCGTGAGCGGGAGTAGGAACAATGAGCAGTTCTTC. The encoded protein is CASSVSGSRNNEQFF.